The 21 T cell receptor beta chains below were found in one sample sequenced in a study of tumor-infiltrating lymphocytes in primary liver carcinoma. Total RNA and DNA came together from around 18-30 mg of bulk tissue without cell sorting. TCR beta cDNA was made from 500 ng total RNA with a constant-region primer. Construction of TCR beta libraries relied on three successive nested multiplex PCR rounds employing slightly modified ARM-PCR. Both of the initial two PCR rounds ran for around 10 cycles and employed TRBV1-TRBV30 forward primers alongside a C-beta reverse primer. From the multiplex PCR reads, TCRdb called clonotypes with MiXCR, one entry per CDR3 protein. The profile shows under 110,000 distinct CDR3 sequences, about 63% of them singletons. The specimen sequenced was liver tumor tissue from sampling region 2. The sample's subset: tumor region T2, inferior pole. Receptors were obtained from a woman aged 55 to 70 with primary liver carcinoma and hepatitis B virus infection.

This clonotype was counted once. This may be a read error, as it is one base from a much larger clone. The chain links TRBV5-1 to TRBJ1-1; D remains unclear. Germline CDR1 is SGHRS and CDR2 is YFSETQ. Trimming removed 6 bases at V and 7 bases at J, with 13 bases between. The CDR3 consists of 12 residues. Here the CDR3 reads CASTFRGIEAFF. Written as DNA, the CDR3 is TGCGCCAGCACCTTCCGAGGGATTGAAGCTTTCTTT.

Note on this clonotype: No conserved phenylalanine or tryptophan is present at the end of the CDR3, so a read error is the likely explanation. V and J are TRBV11-3 and TRBJ2-1, with 9 bases aligning to TRBD2. The germline gives CDR1 SGHNT, CDR2 YENEEA. The CDR3 contains 18 residues. The CDR3 DNA sequence: TGTGCCAGCAGTTTAGGTCAAGGCGGGAGGGACGGCTACAATGAGCAGTTCCTC. This encodes CASSLGQGGRDGYNEQFL.

CDR3: CASTLIPTGNEQFF. The CDR3 nucleotides read TGTGCCAGCACCTTGATCCCCACCGGCAATGAGCAGTTCTTC. The V gene is TRBV11-2, the J gene TRBJ2-1; no clear D. With 7 bases removed from V and 6 bases from J, the gap between germline ends came to 16 bases. The length of the CDR3 is 14 residues. Germline V CDR1 and CDR2: SGHAT, FQNNGV.

This clonotype was counted between two and nine times. The chain has TRBV28 and TRBJ2-5; 11 bases map to TRBD2. The V and J ends lost 5 bases and 0 bases, in that order; junction bases with no gene match: 2. The CDR3 covers 15 residues. The V gene's germline CDR1 is MDHEN and CDR2 SYDVKM. CDR3 region: CASSRTSGHQETQYF. CDR3 nucleotides: TGTGCCAGCAGTCGGACTAGCGGGCACCAAGAGACCCAGTACTTC.

About this clonotype: A much larger clonotype is one base distant, so this may be a read error. This chain uses TRBV5-4 with TRBJ2-7; 8 bases fit TRBD1. CDR1 and CDR2 from the germline V gene are SGHNT and YYREEE (reference sequence). The CDR3 covers 14 residues. The CDR3 nucleotides are TGTGCCGGCAGCCCCGGGACAGGCCCATACGAGCAGTACTTC. Translation: CAGSPGTGPYEQYF. The whole variable domain, filled in from reference TRBV5-4 and TRBJ2-7, reads ETGVTQSPTHLIKTRGQQVTLRCSSQSGHNTVSWYQQALGQGPQFIFQYYREEENGRGNFPPRFSGLQFPNYSSELNVNALELDDSALYLCAGSPGTGPYEQYFGPGTRLTVT.

Worth noting for this clonotype: A read error may be the cause here, since a much bigger clone is one base away. V is TRBV28 and J is TRBJ1-5; D unclear. V was shortened by 9 bases and J by 6 bases, with 12 bases between the two germline ends. The germline gives CDR1 MDHEN, CDR2 SYDVKM. The CDR3 consists of 12 residues. The CDR3 loop reads CARRRLSQPQHF. CDR3 bases: TGTGCCAGACGGAGGCTATCTCAGCCCCAGCATTTT. Full variable domain (rest looked up from reference TRBV28 and TRBJ1-5): DVKVTQSSRYLVKRTGEKVFLECVQDMDHENMFWYRQDPGLGLRLIYFSYDVKMKEKGDIPEGYSVSREKKERFSLILESASTNQTSMYLCARRRLSQPQHFGDGTRLSIL.

This chain links TRBV13 with TRBJ1-2; no definite D call. Germline CDR1 is PRHDT and CDR2 is FYEKMQ (reference sequence). The length of the CDR3 is 14 residues. V shed 5 bases and J shed 1 base, with 11 bases lying between them. The CDR3 protein is CASSPHEINYGYTF. Written as DNA, the CDR3 is TGTGCCAGCAGCCCCCATGAGATTAACTATGGCTACACCTTC.

Turning to this clonotype: A read error may explain this, as a much larger clone is one base away. The gene calls are TRBV7-9 and TRBJ2-1; the D gene is possibly TRBD2 (6 bases). This CDR3 is 14 amino acids long. V was shortened by 1 base and J by 7 bases, with 11 bases between the two germline ends. The germline gives CDR1 SEHNR, CDR2 FQNEAQ (reference sequence). The CDR3: CASSLGGGVNEQFF. The DNA of the CDR3 is TGTGCCAGCAGCTTAGGGGGAGGAGTTAATGAGCAGTTCTTC.

To note about this clonotype: The junction does not match germline at one end; this may be a read error. The chain links TRBV7-9 to TRBJ1-1, with no clear D. CDR1 SEHNR and CDR2 FQNEAQ come from the germline V gene (reference sequence). The CDR3 contains 14 residues. In DNA form, the CDR3 reads TGTGCCGGCAGCTCTCCGAACCGGAACACTGAAGCATTCTTT. Its translation: CAGSSPNRNTEAFF.

This clonotype has only one observation. Germline and junction disagree at one end, which may indicate a read error. The chain couples TRBV6-1 to TRBJ2-3, with D perhaps TRBD1 (5 bases). The CDR3 totals 14 residues. The germline V gene encodes CDR1 MNHNS and CDR2 SASEGT. The CDR3 sequence: CASSREQATDTQYF. Written as DNA, the CDR3 is TGTGCCAGCAGTCGTGAGCAGGCGACAGATACGCAGTACTTT.

As to this clonotype: One end of the junction is discordant with germline, which a read error may explain. The V gene is TRBV5-4, the J gene TRBJ2-3; 10 nucleotides align to TRBD2. The CDR3 totals 16 residues. CDR1 and CDR2 (germline): SGHNT, YYREEE (reference sequence). The CDR3 nucleotides are TGTGCCAGCAGCATGAGCGGGAGGGGTGGGACAGATACGCACTATTTT. Translating it yields CASSMSGRGGTDTHYF.

This clonotype was observed many times. As DNA, the CDR3 is TGTGCCAGCACGAAGTCTGGGACTAGCGGATACAATGAGCAGTTCTTC. Translating gives CASTKSGTSGYNEQFF. The chain carries TRBV12-3 or TRBV12-4 and TRBJ2-1; 11 bases line up with TRBD2. Germline trimming cut 7 bases from V and 4 bases from J; bases unmatched to any gene: 9. The CDR3 spans 16 residues.

In the case of this clonotype: Just one base apart from a much larger clone, this may be a read error. The V call is TRBV28, the J call TRBJ2-4; 8 bases match TRBD2. The CDR3 extends over 15 amino acids. CDR1 and CDR2 (germline): MDHEN, SYDVKM. The junction had 11 bases not matched to a gene; V was cut back by 3 bases and J by 10 bases. The CDR3 loop reads CASSLSGSGSGIQYF. The CDR3 nucleotides read TGTGCCAGCAGTTTGAGTGGGAGCGGGAGTGGGATTCAGTACTTC.

This clonotype was detected many times. The genes are TRBV6-5 and TRBJ1-2; D gene unclear. The CDR3 runs 13 residues. Germline V gene data show CDR1 as MNHEY and CDR2 as SVGAGI. V was shortened by 6 bases and J by 6 bases, with 14 bases between the two germline ends. The CDR3 DNA reads as TGTGCCAGCAGCAACGGGCTCAAAGATGGCTACACCTTC. Encoded protein: CASSNGLKDGYTF.

As for this clonotype: One base away lies a much larger clone, so this may be a sequencing read error. The chain is built from TRBV10-3 and TRBJ2-7; D gene unclear. The V end was cut by 6 bases, the J end by 1 base, with 13 bases between. The CDR3 is 14 residues long. Germline CDR1 and CDR2: ENHRY and SYGVKD. The CDR3 DNA follows: TGTGCCATCAGCACCGCTCCCAGTTCCTACGAGCAGTACTTC. As protein: CAISTAPSSYEQYF.

The chain recombines TRBV20-1 with TRBJ1-1; 8 bases agree with TRBD1. CDR1 DFQATT and CDR2 SNEGSKA come from the germline V gene (reference sequence). V shed 5 bases, J shed 4 bases, and the junction held 6 bases outside the gene matches. The CDR3 loop spans 13 amino acids. The CDR3: CSAFRGPGTEAFF. The CDR3 DNA is TGCAGTGCTTTCAGGGGGCCGGGCACTGAAGCTTTCTTT.

The V and J genes are TRBV7-6 and TRBJ2-1, with 11 positions matching TRBD2. Germline V gene sequence: CDR1 SGHVS, CDR2 FNYEAQ. The CDR3 length is 16 residues. V dropped 8 bases and J dropped 5; count of bases not matched to a gene: 11. The CDR3 sequence is CASRRAGTSGDNEQFF. CDR3 nucleotide sequence: TGTGCCAGCCGCCGTGCGGGGACTAGCGGCGACAATGAGCAGTTCTTC.

This clonotype was seen repeatedly, ten times or more. CDR3 DNA: TGCAGCGTTATAGAACAGCCTCAGAACACTGAAGCTTTCTTT. Protein sequence: CSVIEQPQNTEAFF. The chain uses TRBV29-1 and TRBJ1-1; D unclear. The CDR3 is 14 residues long. Trimming shortened V by 5 bases and J by 1 base, and 14 bases separated the two germline ends. CDR1 and CDR2 from the germline V gene are SQVTM and ANQGSEA.

This clonotype was seen more than once but under ten times. The rearrangement links TRBV28 to TRBJ1-2, with D uncertain. Germline V gene lookup returns CDR1 MDHEN and CDR2 SYDVKM. Deletions cut 6 bases from V and 5 bases from J, with 16 bases between. The CDR3 length is 14 residues. This CDR3 reads CASRGWAPPYGYTF. Written as DNA, the CDR3 is TGTGCCAGCAGAGGGTGGGCACCGCCTTATGGCTACACCTTC.

This clonotype was seen just once. One junction end does not reproduce the germline sequence, and a read error may be involved. The J gene is TRBJ2-7, the V gene TRBV4-2; D not certain. Per the germline V gene, CDR1 is LGHNA and CDR2 is YNFKEQ. The CDR3 covers 13 residues. The CDR3 loop reads CASSLRLLYEEYF. CDR3 coding DNA: TGTGCCAGCAGCCTCCGTTTACTCTACGAGGAGTACTTC.

A word on this clonotype: Since no conserved phenylalanine or tryptophan closes the CDR3, a read error is the likely cause. CDR3 nucleotide sequence: TGTGCCAGCAACCCCATGAACGGAGGGGTTAGGACCCAGTACCTC. Its protein product is CASNPMNGGVRTQYL. V usage is TRBV4-1 and J usage is TRBJ2-5; a possible D gene is TRBD2 (6 bases). There are 15 residues in the CDR3. CDR1 is MGHRA, CDR2 YSYEKL, per germline.